This T cell receptor beta chain appears in the sequencing data of a study of a mutant IDH1 vaccine in newly diagnosed glioma. Measured with immunoSEQ multiplex PCR; TCRdb has only the in-frame clones, and not every one. Among tens of thousands of clones listed, 83% were seen once. In its sample, this clone was seen a few times. The CDR3 length is 13 residues. V dropped 2 bases and J dropped 7; count of bases not matched to a gene: 4. Germline CDR1 and CDR2: GTSNPN and SVGIG (reference sequence). The time point: baseline, week 1 (first vaccination visit). Treatment defined: pre-vaccination baseline after standard-of-care therapy.

The sample in question was PBMCs, obtained from a glioma patient treated with radiotherapy, temozolomide or both. V and J are TRBV30 and TRBJ1-2; 10 nucleotides align to TRBD1. The clonotype comes from a woman aged 50 to 65 with glioma. The DNA for the CDR3 is TGTGCCTGGAGTACTTGGACAGGGGGTGGCTACACCTTC. Protein: CAWSTWTGGGYTF.